This T cell receptor (beta chain) comes out of a study of T cells in Graves' hyperthyroidism and ophthalmopathy. Researchers took RNA transcripts and amplified the TCR beta CDR3 regions from them. When the TCR CDR3 underwent first-round RT-PCR, the HTBI primer set was used. TCRdb passed the multiplex PCR reads through MiXCR, listing each CDR3 protein once. The sample records hundreds of thousands of distinct CDR3 sequences, around 15% being singletons. The cohort's ophthalmopathy patients, a group with duration under 3 months, had a Clinical Activity Score of at least 3 and a NOSPECS grade of at least 4. It was uncontrolled infection, other autoimmune disease, pregnancy or lactation that excluded patients. Clinicians diagnosed patients from clinical symptoms, serum thyroxine and TRAb, thyroid ultrasound and orbital computed tomography. Findings and caveats of the study: Prediction of ophthalmopathy progression came a median 6.5 months pre-onset.

Trimming stripped 6 bases from V and 0 bases from J, with 13 bases between. Looked up from germline, CDR1 is SGHRS and CDR2 is YFSETQ. This CDR3 comprises 15 residues. The sample holds a few counts of this clonotype. Its antigen is undetermined. Sequencing used blood. The TCR originated in a man aged 50 to 60 with Graves' ophthalmopathy. The chain has TRBV5-1 and TRBJ1-3, with a weak D call TRBD1 (6 bases). DNA for the CDR3: TGCGCCAGCACACTGACAGGCCACTCTGGAAACACCATATATTTT. Translation: CASTLTGHSGNTIYF. Full variable domain (rest looked up from reference TRBV5-1 and TRBJ1-3): KAGVTQTPRYLIKTRGQQVTLSCSPISGHRSVSWYQQTPGQGLQFLFEYFSETQRNKGNFPGRFSGRQFSNSRSEMNVSTLELGDSALYLCASTLTGHSGNTIYFGEGSWLTVV.